This is a list of T cell receptor beta chains from one sample in a study of graft-versus-host responses after intestinal transplantation. These TCRs are of unknown antigen specificity. Sequencing used immunoSEQ multiplex PCR; TCRdb keeps in-frame clones, though not all of them. The sample lists 90,000 to 95,000 clones, 75% to 95% seen once, with 5.5% to 7% in the top ten. The sequencing used unstimulated CD8+ T cells sorted from spleen or lymph node cells, collected before intestinal transplant. Every receptor here comes from a human donor who received an intestinal transplant. The CDR3 runs from the conserved cysteine through the conserved F or W. Each record gives: clone size, D gene, J gene, V gene, CDR3 protein, CDR3 DNA. D genes are given only for firm matches. The size entry is marked missing in some rows and otherwise reads once, few, many or a size class.

size: -
D: -
J: TRBJ2-5
V: TRBV5-1
CDR3: CASTLGPPVTQYF
DNA: TGCGCCAGCACCCTGGGGCCCCCAGTGACCCAGTACTTC

size: -
D: TRBD2
J: TRBJ2-3
V: TRBV4-2
CDR3: CASSQGHRDRGLAGGFWTQYF
DNA: TGTGCCAGCAGCCAAGGCCACCGGGACAGGGGACTAGCGGGAGGGTTTTGGACGCAGTATTTT

size: -
D: TRBD2
J: TRBJ2-3
V: TRBV29-1
CDR3: CSVDGTRNGTDTQYF
DNA: TGCAGCGTTGACGGGACTAGAAATGGCACAGATACGCAGTATTTT

size: -
D: -
J: TRBJ2-3
V: TRBV7-9
CDR3: CASSLALRFTDTQYF
DNA: TGTGCCAGCAGCTTAGCGCTCAGGTTCACAGATACGCAGTATTTT

size: -
D: -
J: TRBJ1-5
V: TRBV7-6
CDR3: CASSLGPDQPQHF
DNA: TGTGCCAGCAGCTTAGGACCAGATCAGCCCCAGCATTTT

size: -
D: TRBD2
J: TRBJ2-1
V: TRBV4-1
CDR3: CASSHKREGRPEQFF
DNA: TGCGCCAGCAGCCATAAACGGGAGGGCCGGCCCGAGCAGTTCTTC

size: -
D: -
J: TRBJ2-1
V: TRBV19
CDR3: CASSRGGSSYNEQFF
DNA: TGTGCCAGTAGTCGAGGGGGGAGCTCCTACAATGAGCAGTTCTTC

size: -
D: TRBD2
J: TRBJ2-4
V: TRBV28
CDR3: CASSLDASGQKGNVQYF
DNA: TGTGCCAGCAGTTTGGACGCTAGCGGCCAGAAGGGAAACGTTCAGTACTTC

size: -
D: TRBD2
J: TRBJ2-3
V: TRBV9
CDR3: CASSAWSGGGTDTQYF
DNA: TGTGCCAGCAGCGCGTGGAGCGGGGGGGGCACAGATACGCAGTATTTT

size: once
D: -
J: TRBJ1-1
V: TRBV19
CDR3: CASSIEQNTEAFF
DNA: TGTGCCAGTAGTATAGAACAGAACACTGAAGCTTTCTTT

size: -
D: TRBD1
J: TRBJ1-5
V: TRBV6-1
CDR3: CASSRGGNQPQHF
DNA: TGTGCCAGCAGCAGGGGGGGCAATCAGCCCCAGCATTTT

size: -
D: -
J: TRBJ1-2
V: TRBV6-5
CDR3: CASSLDSYGYTF
DNA: TGTGCCAGCAGCCTGGACAGCTATGGCTACACCTTC

size: -
D: -
J: TRBJ2-7
V: TRBV27
CDR3: CASSFAGSYEQYF
DNA: TGTGCCAGCAGTTTTGCGGGAAGCTACGAGCAGTACTTC

size: -
D: -
J: TRBJ2-6
V: TRBV15
CDR3: CATSRGSSGANVLTF
DNA: TGTGCCACCAGCAGAGGCAGCTCTGGGGCCAACGTCCTGACTTTC

size: -
D: -
J: TRBJ1-1
V: TRBV9
CDR3: CASSTRDTPSGTEAFF
DNA: TGTGCCAGCAGTACAAGGGACACCCCCTCGGGCACTGAAGCTTTCTTT

size: -
D: -
J: TRBJ1-6
V: TRBV6-1
CDR3: CASRSGQDNSPLHF
DNA: TGTGCCAGCAGGTCGGGACAAGATAATTCACCCCTCCACTTT

size: -
D: -
J: TRBJ2-3
V: TRBV9
CDR3: CASSPHEDTQYF
DNA: TGTGCCAGCAGCCCTCATGAAGATACGCAGTATTTT

size: -
D: -
J: TRBJ1-1
V: TRBV6-6
CDR3: CASTLSGGEAFF
DNA: TGTGCCAGCACCCTCTCGGGCGGTGAAGCTTTCTTT

size: -
D: -
J: TRBJ2-3
V: TRBV6-1
CDR3: CASSEWADYTDTQYF
DNA: TGTGCCAGCAGTGAATGGGCCGACTACACAGATACGCAGTATTTT

size: -
D: -
J: TRBJ2-5
V: TRBV29-1
CDR3: CSVPGTGPSETQYF
DNA: TGCAGCGTCCCCGGGACCGGCCCGTCAGAGACCCAGTACTTC

size: -
D: -
J: TRBJ2-7
V: TRBV11-2
CDR3: CATQGRERYEQYF
DNA: TGTGCCACCCAGGGGCGGGAGCGGTACGAGCAGTACTTC

size: -
D: -
J: TRBJ1-6
V: TRBV7-9
CDR3: CASSLTAWGNSPLHF
DNA: TGTGCCAGCAGCTTAACGGCCTGGGGGAATTCACCCCTCCACTTT

size: -
D: -
J: TRBJ2-1
V: TRBV11-2
CDR3: CASSLVRLSYEQFF
DNA: TGTGCCAGCAGCCTAGTGCGGCTAAGCTATGAGCAGTTCTTC

size: once
D: TRBD1
J: TRBJ1-2
V: TRBV5-6
CDR3: CASITGASYGYTF
DNA: TGTGCCAGCATAACAGGGGCCTCCTATGGCTACACCTTC

size: -
D: -
J: TRBJ1-2
V: TRBV13
CDR3: CASSLQGYGYTF
DNA: TGTGCCAGCAGCTTACAGGGTTATGGCTACACCTTC

size: -
D: -
J: TRBJ2-3
V: TRBV9
CDR3: CASSPRDRTTYTDTQYF
DNA: TGTGCCAGCAGCCCTAGGGACCGAACCACTTACACAGATACGCAGTATTTT

size: once
D: TRBD1
J: TRBJ2-2
V: TRBV2
CDR3: CASSEAGTGVTGELFF
DNA: TGTGCCAGCAGTGAAGCGGGGACAGGGGTCACCGGGGAGCTGTTTTTT

size: -
D: -
J: TRBJ1-1
V: TRBV6-6
CDR3: CASSYGAGVVFF
DNA: TGTGCCAGCAGTTACGGGGCAGGGGTTGTTTTCTTT

size: -
D: -
J: TRBJ2-7
V: TRBV27
CDR3: CASSLSQDSSYEQYF
DNA: TGTGCCAGCAGTTTGAGCCAGGACAGTTCCTACGAGCAGTACTTC

size: -
D: -
J: TRBJ2-1
V: TRBV7-6
CDR3: CASSLLIESEQFF
DNA: TGTGCCAGCAGCTTACTTATAGAGTCTGAGCAGTTCTTC

size: -
D: -
J: TRBJ2-7
V: TRBV9
CDR3: CASSVGDSLAWSYEQYF
DNA: TGTGCCAGCAGCGTAGGAGACAGTCTCGCGTGGTCCTACGAGCAGTACTTC

size: few
D: -
J: TRBJ1-1
V: TRBV5-6
CDR3: CASSGSWDGNTEAFF
DNA: TGTGCCAGCAGCGGATCGTGGGACGGGAACACTGAAGCTTTCTTT

size: few
D: -
J: TRBJ2-1
V: TRBV5-6
CDR3: CASSPRGSYNEQFF
DNA: TGTGCCAGCAGCCCAAGGGGGTCCTACAATGAGCAGTTCTTC

size: -
D: TRBD1
J: TRBJ1-2
V: TRBV10-2
CDR3: CASRTITGEGHGYTF
DNA: TGCGCCAGCAGAACAATCACAGGGGAAGGTCATGGCTACACCTTC

size: -
D: TRBD1
J: TRBJ2-1
V: TRBV5-1
CDR3: CASTDKDRGLEQFF
DNA: TGCGCCAGCACCGACAAGGACAGGGGGCTTGAGCAGTTCTTC

size: -
D: -
J: TRBJ1-3
V: TRBV13
CDR3: CASSLGQGNTIYF
DNA: TGTGCCAGCAGCTTAGGACAGGGCAACACCATATATTTT

size: once
D: TRBD1
J: TRBJ1-5
V: TRBV11-1
CDR3: CASSRTGGMPQHF
DNA: TGTGCCAGCAGTAGGACAGGGGGGATGCCCCAGCATTTT

size: medium-sized
D: TRBD1
J: TRBJ2-7
V: TRBV6-5
CDR3: CASSPLQGALYEQYF
DNA: TGTGCCAGCAGCCCCCTGCAGGGGGCGCTTTACGAGCAGTACTTC

size: -
D: TRBD1
J: TRBJ1-1
V: TRBV7-9
CDR3: CASSRQGGDTEAFF
DNA: TGTGCCAGCAGCCGTCAGGGGGGGGACACTGAAGCTTTCTTT

size: -
D: -
J: TRBJ2-7
V: TRBV5-6
CDR3: CASSQGSYEQYF
DNA: TGTGCCAGCAGCCAGGGTTCCTACGAGCAGTACTTC

size: -
D: -
J: TRBJ1-5
V: TRBV5-1
CDR3: CASSYPEDPEGSNQPQHF
DNA: TGCGCCAGCAGCTACCCCGAGGACCCGGAGGGTAGCAATCAGCCCCAGCATTTT

size: -
D: TRBD1
J: TRBJ2-7
V: TRBV7-9
CDR3: CASSPVLGQGDEQYF
DNA: TGTGCCAGCAGCCCCGTCCTCGGACAGGGGGACGAGCAGTACTTC

size: -
D: -
J: TRBJ2-7
V: TRBV12-5
CDR3: CASGLTSRVYEQYF
DNA: TGTGCTAGTGGTTTGACCTCCAGGGTCTACGAGCAGTACTTC

size: -
D: -
J: TRBJ1-2
V: TRBV27
CDR3: CASSLLGAAGWGYTF
DNA: TGTGCCAGCAGTTTATTAGGGGCAGCTGGTTGGGGCTACACCTTC

size: -
D: -
J: TRBJ2-3
V: TRBV5-1
CDR3: CASSQLKDTITDTQYF
DNA: TGCGCCAGCAGCCAATTAAAGGACACCATCACAGATACGCAGTATTTT

size: -
D: TRBD2
J: TRBJ2-1
V: TRBV7-6
CDR3: CASSPSGIHEQFF
DNA: TGTGCCAGCAGCCCCAGCGGGATCCATGAGCAGTTCTTC

size: -
D: -
J: TRBJ2-7
V: TRBV6-1
CDR3: CASIDGTYEQYF
DNA: TGTGCCAGCATCGACGGAACCTACGAGCAGTACTTC

size: -
D: TRBD2
J: TRBJ2-1
V: TRBV13
CDR3: CASSSGTSGWPYNEQFF
DNA: TGTGCCAGCAGCTCGGGGACTAGCGGGTGGCCCTACAATGAGCAGTTCTTC

size: -
D: TRBD1
J: TRBJ1-6
V: TRBV23-1
CDR3: CASSQSTGTDDSPLHF
DNA: TGCGCCAGCAGTCAATCAACAGGGACAGACGATTCACCCCTCCACTTT

size: -
D: -
J: TRBJ2-7
V: TRBV20-1
CDR3: CSAFNYEQYF
DNA: TGCAGTGCTTTTAACTACGAGCAGTACTTC

size: -
D: -
J: TRBJ2-7
V: TRBV29-1
CDR3: CSVSDYEQYF
DNA: TGCAGCGTTAGCGACTACGAGCAGTACTTC

size: -
D: -
J: TRBJ2-5
V: TRBV27
CDR3: CASKLWDRRGETQYF
DNA: TGTGCCAGCAAGCTTTGGGACCGTCGAGGGGAGACCCAGTACTTC

size: -
D: -
J: TRBJ2-2
V: TRBV11-3
CDR3: CASSNPTGFENTGELFF
DNA: TGTGCCAGCAGCAACCCTACAGGGTTCGAGAACACCGGGGAGCTGTTTTTT

size: -
D: TRBD1
J: TRBJ1-1
V: TRBV9
CDR3: CASSVEGANTEAFF
DNA: TGTGCCAGCAGCGTAGAGGGGGCGAACACTGAAGCTTTCTTT

size: -
D: -
J: TRBJ1-5
V: TRBV6-5
CDR3: CASLWGDFSNQPQHF
DNA: TGTGCCAGTCTGTGGGGGGACTTTTCCAATCAGCCCCAGCATTTT